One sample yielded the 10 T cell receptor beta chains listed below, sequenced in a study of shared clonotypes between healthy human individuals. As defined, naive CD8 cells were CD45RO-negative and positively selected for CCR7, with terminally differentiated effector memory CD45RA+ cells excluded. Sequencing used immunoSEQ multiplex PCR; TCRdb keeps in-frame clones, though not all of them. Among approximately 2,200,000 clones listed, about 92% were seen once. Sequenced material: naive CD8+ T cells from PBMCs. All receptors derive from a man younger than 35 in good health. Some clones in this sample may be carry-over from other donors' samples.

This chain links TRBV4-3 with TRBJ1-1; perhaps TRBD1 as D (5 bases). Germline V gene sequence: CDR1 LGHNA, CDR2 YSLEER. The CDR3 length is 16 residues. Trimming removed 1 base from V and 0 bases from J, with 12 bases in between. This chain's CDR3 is CASSQGEGRMNTEAFF. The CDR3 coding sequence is TGCGCCAGCAGCCAAGGGGAGGGACGGATGAACACTGAAGCTTTCTTT.

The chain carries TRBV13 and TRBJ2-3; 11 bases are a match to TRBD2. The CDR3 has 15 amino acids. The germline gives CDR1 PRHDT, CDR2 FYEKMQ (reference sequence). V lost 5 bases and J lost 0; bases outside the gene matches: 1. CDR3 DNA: TGTGCCAGCAGCCGGACTAGCGGGAGCACAGATACGCAGTATTTT. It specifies CASSRTSGSTDTQYF.

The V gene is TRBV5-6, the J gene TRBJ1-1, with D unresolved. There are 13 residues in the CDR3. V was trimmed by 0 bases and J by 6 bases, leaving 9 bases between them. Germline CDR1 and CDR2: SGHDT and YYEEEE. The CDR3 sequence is CASSLGVRAEAFF. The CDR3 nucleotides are TGTGCCAGCAGCTTGGGGGTAAGGGCTGAAGCTTTCTTT.

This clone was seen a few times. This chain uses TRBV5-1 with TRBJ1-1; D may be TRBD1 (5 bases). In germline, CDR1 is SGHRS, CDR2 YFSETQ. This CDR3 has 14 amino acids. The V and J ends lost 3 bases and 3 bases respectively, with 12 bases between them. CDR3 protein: CASSSREGDTEAFF. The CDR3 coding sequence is TGCGCCAGCAGCTCCCGGGAAGGGGACACTGAAGCTTTCTTT.

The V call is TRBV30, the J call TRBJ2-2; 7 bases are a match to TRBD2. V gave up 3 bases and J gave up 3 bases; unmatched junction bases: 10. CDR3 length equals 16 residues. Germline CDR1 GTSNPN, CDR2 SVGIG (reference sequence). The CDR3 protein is CAWRVWRERDTGELFF. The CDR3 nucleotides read TGTGCCTGGAGAGTATGGCGGGAGAGGGACACCGGGGAGCTGTTTTTT. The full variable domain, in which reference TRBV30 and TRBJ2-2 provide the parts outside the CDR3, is SQTIHQWPATLVQPVGSPLSLECTVEGTSNPNLYWYRQAAGRGLQLLFYSVGIGQISSEVPQNLSASRPQDRQFILSSKKLLLSDSGFYLCAWRVWRERDTGELFFGEGSRLTVL.

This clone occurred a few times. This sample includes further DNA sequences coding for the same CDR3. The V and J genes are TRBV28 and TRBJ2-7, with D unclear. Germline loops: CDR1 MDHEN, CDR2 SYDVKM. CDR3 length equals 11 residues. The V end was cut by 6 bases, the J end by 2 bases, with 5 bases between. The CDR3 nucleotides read TGTGCCAGCAGCCCCGCCTACGAGCAGTACTTC. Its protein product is CASSPAYEQYF.

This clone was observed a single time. The CDR3 DNA sequence: TGCAGCGTTGAAGCGGGGGGTGTTTACGAGCAGTACTTC. It specifies CSVEAGGVYEQYF. V and J are TRBV29-1 and TRBJ2-7, with 7 bases that match TRBD2. CDR1 SQVTM and CDR2 ANQGSEA come from the germline V gene. This CDR3 has 13 amino acids. V lost 1 base and J lost 4; bases outside the gene matches: 4.

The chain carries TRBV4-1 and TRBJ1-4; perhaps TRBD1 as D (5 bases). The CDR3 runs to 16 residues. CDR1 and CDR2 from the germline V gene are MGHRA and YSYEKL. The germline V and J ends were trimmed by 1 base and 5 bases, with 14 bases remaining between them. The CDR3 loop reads CASSQVRRDYNEKLFF. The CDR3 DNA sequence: TGCGCCAGCAGCCAAGTCCGTCGGGACTACAATGAAAAACTGTTTTTT.

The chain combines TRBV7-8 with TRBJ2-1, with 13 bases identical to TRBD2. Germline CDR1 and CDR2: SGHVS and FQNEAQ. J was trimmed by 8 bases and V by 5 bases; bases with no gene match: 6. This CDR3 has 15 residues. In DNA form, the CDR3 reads TGTGCCAGCAGCCGGACTAGCGGGAGCTTAGATGAGCAGTTCTTC. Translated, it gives CASSRTSGSLDEQFF. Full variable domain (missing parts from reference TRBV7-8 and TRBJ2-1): GAGVSQSPRYKVAKRGQDVALRCDPISGHVSLFWYQQALGQGPEFLTYFQNEAQLDKSGLPSDRFFAERPEGSVSTLKIQRTQQEDSAVYLCASSRTSGSLDEQFFGPGTRLTVL.

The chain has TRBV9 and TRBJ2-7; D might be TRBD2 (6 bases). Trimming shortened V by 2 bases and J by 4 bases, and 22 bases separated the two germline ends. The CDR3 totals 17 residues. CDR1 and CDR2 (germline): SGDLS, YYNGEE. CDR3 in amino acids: CASSVRDEPGLIYEQYF. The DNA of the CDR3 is TGTGCCAGCAGCGTCCGAGACGAACCGGGACTCATATACGAGCAGTACTTC.